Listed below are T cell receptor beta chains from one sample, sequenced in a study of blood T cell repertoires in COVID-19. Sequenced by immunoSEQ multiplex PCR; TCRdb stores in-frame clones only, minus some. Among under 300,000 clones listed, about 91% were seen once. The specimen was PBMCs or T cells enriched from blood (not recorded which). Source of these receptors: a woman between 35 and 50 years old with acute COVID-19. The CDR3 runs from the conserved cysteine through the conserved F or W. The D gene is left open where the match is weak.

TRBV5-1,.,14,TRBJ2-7,CASSLVAGPYEQYF,TGCGCCAGCAGCTTGGTTGCAGGGCCCTACGAGCAGTACTTC
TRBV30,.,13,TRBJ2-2,CAWSGLVSGELFF,TGTGCCTGGAGTGGACTAGTGTCCGGGGAGCTGTTTTTT
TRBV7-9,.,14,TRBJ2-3,CASSPDLSTDTQYF,TGTGCCAGCAGCCCGGACTTAAGCACAGATACGCAGTATTTT
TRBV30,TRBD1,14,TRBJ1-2,CAWSPWTGATGYTF,TGTGCCTGGAGCCCCTGGACAGGGGCGACGGGCTACACCTTC
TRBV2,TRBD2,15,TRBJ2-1,CASSGTSGRRNEQFF,TGTGCCAGCAGTGGGACTAGCGGGAGAAGAAATGAGCAGTTCTTC
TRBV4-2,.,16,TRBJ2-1,CASSRPNVGGVNEQFF,TGTGCCAGCAGCCGCCCTAATGTGGGGGGAGTTAATGAGCAGTTCTTC
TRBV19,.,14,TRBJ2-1,CASSIRLAPDEQFF,TGTGCCAGTAGTATTCGACTCGCGCCCGATGAGCAGTTCTTC
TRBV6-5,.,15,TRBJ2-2,CASSTGTLDTGELFF,TGTGCCAGCAGTACAGGGACCCTGGACACCGGGGAGCTGTTTTTT
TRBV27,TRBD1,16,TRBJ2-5,CASSSSPGGWQETQYF,TGTGCCAGCAGTTCCTCTCCAGGGGGTTGGCAAGAGACCCAGTACTTC
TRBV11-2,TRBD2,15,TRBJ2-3,CASSSRLAGADTQYF,TGTGCCAGCAGCTCGAGACTAGCTGGAGCAGATACGCAGTATTTT
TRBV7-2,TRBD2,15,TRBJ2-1,CASSLAASGYNEQFF,TGTGCCAGCAGCTTAGCAGCTAGCGGATACAATGAGCAGTTCTTC
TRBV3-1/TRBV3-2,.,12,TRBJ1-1,CASTHGEGRAFF,TGTGCCAGCACCCACGGGGAGGGACGAGCTTTCTTT
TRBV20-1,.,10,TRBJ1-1,CSASRVEAFF,TGCAGTGCCAGCCGGGTCGAAGCTTTCTTT
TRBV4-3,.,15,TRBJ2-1,CASSQDFSAYNEQFF,TGCGCCAGCAGCCAAGACTTTTCGGCCTACAATGAGCAGTTCTTC
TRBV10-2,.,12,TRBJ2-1,CASSEQTHEQFF,TGCGCCAGCAGCGAACAAACACATGAGCAGTTCTTC
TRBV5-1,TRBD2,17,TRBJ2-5,CASSLEVSGGYEETQYF,TGCGCCAGCAGCTTAGAGGTCAGCGGGGGGTACGAAGAGACCCAGTACTTC
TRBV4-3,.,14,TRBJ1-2,CASSQNRDHYGYTF,TGCGCCAGCAGCCAAAACAGGGACCACTATGGCTACACCTTC
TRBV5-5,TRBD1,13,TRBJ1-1,CASSLTGDTEAFF,TGTGCCAGCAGCTTGACAGGGGACACTGAAGCTTTCTTT
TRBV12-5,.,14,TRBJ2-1,CASVRDSAYNEQFF,TGTGCTAGTGTTAGGGACTCAGCATACAATGAGCAGTTCTTC
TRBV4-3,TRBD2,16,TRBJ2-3,CASSQAASGRVGTQYF,TGCGCCAGCAGCCAAGCGGCTAGCGGGAGGGTGGGTACGCAGTATTTT
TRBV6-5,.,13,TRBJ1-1,CASRPTGLTEAFF,TGTGCCAGCAGGCCGACAGGCCTCACTGAAGCTTTCTTT
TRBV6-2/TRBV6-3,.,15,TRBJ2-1,CASSSWANTYNEQFF,TGTGCCAGCAGTTCCTGGGCAAATACCTACAATGAGCAGTTCTTC
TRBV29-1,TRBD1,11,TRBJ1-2,CSVGQGSGYTF,TGCAGCGTCGGACAGGGAAGTGGCTACACCTTC
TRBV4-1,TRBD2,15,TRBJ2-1,CASSPAGGSYNEQFF,TGCGCCAGCAGCCCTGCGGGGGGCTCCTACAATGAGCAGTTCTTC
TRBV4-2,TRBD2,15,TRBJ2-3,CASSQAGGTTDTQYF,TGTGCCAGCAGCCAAGCGGGGGGGACGACAGATACGCAGTATTTT
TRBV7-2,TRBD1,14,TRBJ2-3,CASSLGRGPDTQYF,TGTGCCAGCAGCTTAGGCAGGGGGCCAGATACGCAGTATTTT
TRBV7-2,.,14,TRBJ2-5,CASSPRTIGSTQYF,TGTGCCAGCAGCCCTAGGACTATCGGCAGCACCCAGTACTTC